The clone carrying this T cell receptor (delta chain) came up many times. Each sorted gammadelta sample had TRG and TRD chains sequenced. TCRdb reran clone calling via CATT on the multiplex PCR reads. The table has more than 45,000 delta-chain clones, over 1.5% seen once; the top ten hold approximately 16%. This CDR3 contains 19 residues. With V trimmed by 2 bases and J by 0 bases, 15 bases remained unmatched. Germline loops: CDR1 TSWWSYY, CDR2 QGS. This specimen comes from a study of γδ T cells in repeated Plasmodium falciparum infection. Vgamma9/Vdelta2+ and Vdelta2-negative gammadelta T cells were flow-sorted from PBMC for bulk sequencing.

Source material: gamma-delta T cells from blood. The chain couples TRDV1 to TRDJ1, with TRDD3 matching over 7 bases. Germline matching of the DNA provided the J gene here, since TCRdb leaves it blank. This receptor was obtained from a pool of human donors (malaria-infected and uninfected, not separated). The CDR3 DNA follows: TGTGCTCTTGGGGAAGAACGGATCGGGATACTGGGGTACACCGATAAACTCATCTTT. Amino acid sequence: CALGEERIGILGYTDKLIF.